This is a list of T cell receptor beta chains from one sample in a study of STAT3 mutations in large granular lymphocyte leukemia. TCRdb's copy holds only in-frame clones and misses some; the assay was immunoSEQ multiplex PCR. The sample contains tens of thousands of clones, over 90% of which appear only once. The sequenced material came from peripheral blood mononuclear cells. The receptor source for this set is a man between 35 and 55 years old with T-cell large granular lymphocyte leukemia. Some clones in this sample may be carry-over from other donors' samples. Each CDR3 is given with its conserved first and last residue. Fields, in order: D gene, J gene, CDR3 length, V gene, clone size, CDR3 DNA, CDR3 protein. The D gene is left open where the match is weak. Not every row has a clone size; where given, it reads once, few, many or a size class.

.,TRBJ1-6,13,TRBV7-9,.,TGTGCCAGCAGCTTACCGCCCCCGACACCCCTCCACTTT,CASSLPPPTPLHF
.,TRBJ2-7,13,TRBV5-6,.,TGTGCCAGCAGCTTGACCCCGGTAGCCGAGCAGTACTTC,CASSLTPVAEQYF
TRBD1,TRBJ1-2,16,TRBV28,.,TGTGCCAGCAGTTCTACCCGCGGGACAGCCAACTATGGCTACACCTTC,CASSSTRGTANYGYTF
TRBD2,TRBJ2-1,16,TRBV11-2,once,TGTGCCAGCAGCCCCCAGGGACTAGCGGCTCGGAATGAGCAGTTCTTC,CASSPQGLAARNEQFF
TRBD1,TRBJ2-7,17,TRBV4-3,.,TGCGCCAGCAGCCAAGATCACGGGACAGACCCTCCGAGGGAGCAGTACTTC,CASSQDHGTDPPREQYF
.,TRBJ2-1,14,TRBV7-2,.,TGTGCCAGCAGCTTAGACTCCTCCTACAATGAGCAGTTCTTC,CASSLDSSYNEQFF
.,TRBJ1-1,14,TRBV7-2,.,TGTGCCAGCAGCTTAAATGACATTTACACTGAAGCTTTCTTT,CASSLNDIYTEAFF
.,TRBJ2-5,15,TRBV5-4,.,TGTGCCAGCAGCCCCGGAGCCGAGTACCAAGAGACCCAGTACTTC,CASSPGAEYQETQYF
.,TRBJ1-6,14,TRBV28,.,TGTGCCAGCAGTCTCGTGATATCGGATTCACCCCTCCACTTT,CASSLVISDSPLHF
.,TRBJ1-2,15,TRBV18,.,TGTGCCAGCTCACCGGAATCTGGAGCTAACTATGGCTACACCTTC,CASSPESGANYGYTF
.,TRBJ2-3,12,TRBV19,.,TGTGCCAGTAGTGAGGACAGAGGCACGCAGTATTTT,CASSEDRGTQYF
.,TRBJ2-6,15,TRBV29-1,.,TGCAGCGTCGGGGGTGGGGATACTGGGGCCAACGTCCTGACTTTC,CSVGGGDTGANVLTF
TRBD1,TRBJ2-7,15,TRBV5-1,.,TGCGCCAGCACCCAGGGGGGGACAGGGACCTACGAGCAGTACTTC,CASTQGGTGTYEQYF
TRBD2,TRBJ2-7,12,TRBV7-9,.,TGTGCCAGCAGCCGGGACTATTACGAGCAGTACTTC,CASSRDYYEQYF
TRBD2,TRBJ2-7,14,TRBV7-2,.,TGTGCCAGCAGCGCGACTAGCGGGGTAGGCGAGCAGTACTTC,CASSATSGVGEQYF
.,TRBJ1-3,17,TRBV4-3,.,TGCGCCAGCAGCCAAGACCTCTCCGGTTCCTCTGGAAACACCATATATTTT,CASSQDLSGSSGNTIYF
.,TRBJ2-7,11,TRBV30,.,TGTGCCTGGAGAGCAGGGGACGAGCAGTACTTC,CAWRAGDEQYF
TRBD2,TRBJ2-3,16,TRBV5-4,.,TGTGCCAGCAGCCGGCGAGCGGGGGTTGACACAGATACGCAGTATTTT,CASSRRAGVDTDTQYF
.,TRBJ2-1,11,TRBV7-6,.,TGTGCCAGCAGCTCCGGTGGTGAGCAGTTCTTC,CASSSGGEQFF
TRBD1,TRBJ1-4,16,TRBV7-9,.,TGTGCCAGCAGCTTGGATGGGACAGCACCTGGAGAAAAACTGTTTTTT,CASSLDGTAPGEKLFF
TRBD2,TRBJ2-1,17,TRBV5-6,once,TGTGCCAGCAGCTTGGGACTAGCGGGGGGGACGTACAATGAGCAGTTCTTC,CASSLGLAGGTYNEQFF
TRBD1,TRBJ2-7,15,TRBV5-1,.,TGCGCCAGCAGCCCGGGACAGCCGAACGAGGACGAGCAGTACTTC,CASSPGQPNEDEQYF
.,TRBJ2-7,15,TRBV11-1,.,TGTGCCAGCAGCTTAATAGGAGTAGCGACTACCGAGCAGTACTTC,CASSLIGVATTEQYF
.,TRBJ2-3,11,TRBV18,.,TGTGCCAGCTCGTCATGGGATACGCAGTATTTT,CASSSWDTQYF
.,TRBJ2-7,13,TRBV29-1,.,TGCAGCGTCTTTACTTCCGGCCATTACGAGCAGTACTTC,CSVFTSGHYEQYF
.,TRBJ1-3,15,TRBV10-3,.,TGTGCCATCAGTGAGGGGCCCCTCTCTGGAAACACCATATATTTT,CAISEGPLSGNTIYF
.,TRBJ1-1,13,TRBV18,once,TGTGCCAGCTCCGGGGAAATGAACACTGAAGCTTTCTTT,CASSGEMNTEAFF
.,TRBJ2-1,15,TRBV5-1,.,TGCGCCAGCAGCCCACAGGGAGGATCCTACAATGAGCAGTTCTTC,CASSPQGGSYNEQFF
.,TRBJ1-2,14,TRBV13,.,TGTGCCAGCAGCTTAAGTCAGGGTATCCGAGGCTACACCTTC,CASSLSQGIRGYTF
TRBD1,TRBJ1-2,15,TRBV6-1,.,TGTGCCAGCGGACAGGGGGATATCGGGTCGAATGGCTACACCTTC,CASGQGDIGSNGYTF
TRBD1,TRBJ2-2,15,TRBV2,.,TGTGCCAGCAGCCTTGACAGGGCGAACACCGGGGAGCTGTTTTTT,CASSLDRANTGELFF
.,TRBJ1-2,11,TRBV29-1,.,TGCAGCTCCCTAAGGGACGGCGGCTACACCTTC,CSSLRDGGYTF
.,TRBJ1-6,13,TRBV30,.,TGTGCCTGGAGTCCTTTAGATAATTCACCCCTCCACTTT,CAWSPLDNSPLHF
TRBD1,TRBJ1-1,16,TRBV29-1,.,TGCAGCGTTGAATACCTGGCCAGGGGGGCGCTTACTGAAGCTTTCTTT,CSVEYLARGALTEAFF
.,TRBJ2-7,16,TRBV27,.,TGTGCCAGCAGTCCAACCCCTGACGCACTCGCCTACGAGCAGTACTTC,CASSPTPDALAYEQYF
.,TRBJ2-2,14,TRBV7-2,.,TGTGCCAGCAGCTTCGGAGGGGCGTTCGGGGAGCTGTTTTTT,CASSFGGAFGELFF
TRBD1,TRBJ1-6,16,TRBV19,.,TGTGCCAGTAGTCAAACCCGACAGGGCTATAATTCACCCCTCCACTTT,CASSQTRQGYNSPLHF
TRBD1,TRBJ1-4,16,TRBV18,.,TGTGCCAGCTCACCTTCCTTGGGACAGGGGAATGAAAAACTGTTTTTT,CASSPSLGQGNEKLFF
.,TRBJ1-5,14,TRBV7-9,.,TGTGCCAGCAGCTCCTGGGACGATAATCAGCCCCAGCATTTT,CASSSWDDNQPQHF
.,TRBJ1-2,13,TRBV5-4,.,TGTGCCAGCAGCGCACGCACAGGGTATGGCTACACCTTC,CASSARTGYGYTF
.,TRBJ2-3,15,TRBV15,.,TGTGCCACCAGCAGGGGGGGACAGAGCACAGATACGCAGTATTTT,CATSRGGQSTDTQYF
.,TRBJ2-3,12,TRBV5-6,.,TGTGCCAGCTCGTGGAGGACAGATACGCAGTATTTT,CASSWRTDTQYF
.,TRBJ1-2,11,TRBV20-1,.,TGCAGTGCCTCGAGGGACTACGGCTACACCTTC,CSASRDYGYTF
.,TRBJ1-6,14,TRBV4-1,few,TGCGCCAGCAGCCAAGACATATTAATCGCACCCCTCCACTTT,CASSQDILIAPLHF
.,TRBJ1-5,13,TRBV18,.,TGTGCCAGCTCACCACAGGGGAATCAGCCCCAGCATTTT,CASSPQGNQPQHF
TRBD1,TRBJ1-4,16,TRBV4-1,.,TGCGCCAGCAGCCAAGGCCGGGGGACAGAGAATGAAAAACTGTTTTTT,CASSQGRGTENEKLFF
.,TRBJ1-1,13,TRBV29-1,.,TGCAGCGTCGAACCTCAGAGGAACACTGAAGCTTTCTTT,CSVEPQRNTEAFF
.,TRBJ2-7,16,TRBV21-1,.,TGTGCCAGCAGCATAGGCAAGGACAGCGAAACCTACGAGCAGTACTTC,CASSIGKDSETYEQYF
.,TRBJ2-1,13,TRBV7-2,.,TGTGCCAGCAGCTCCCGACGGGGTAGTGAGCAGTTCTTC,CASSSRRGSEQFF
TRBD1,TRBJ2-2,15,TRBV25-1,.,TGTGCCAGCAGTTCAAACAGGGGGCTAGCCGGGGAGCTGTTTTTT,CASSSNRGLAGELFF
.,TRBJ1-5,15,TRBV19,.,TGTGCCAGTAGTACCGAGGGGGGCAGCAATCAGCCCCAGCATTTT,CASSTEGGSNQPQHF
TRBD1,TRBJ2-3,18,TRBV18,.,TGTGCCAGCCCACCACGGGACAGGGGGCGAGATCAGTCCGCTACGCAGTATTTT,CASPPRDRGRDQSATQYF